A selection of T cell receptor beta chains follows, all from one sample in a study of T cells after posttransplantation cyclophosphamide. TCRdb's table, derived via immunoSEQ multiplex PCR, lists solely in-frame clones and lacks some. The sample contains about 700 clones, roughly 84% of which appear only once. The sequencing sample was made of gut tissue. These receptors originate from a middle-aged man. Each CDR3 is given with its conserved first and last residue. A D gene is named only where the DNA matches it firmly. Rows give clone size only sometimes, using once, few, many, or a class for an expanded clone.

TRBJ1-5	TRBV6-5	TRBD1	NA	TGTGCCAGCAGTTCCAGGGACAGCTCAAGGGATCAGCCCCAGCATTTT	CASSSRDSSRDQPQHF
TRBJ2-4	TRBV5-4	NA	NA	TGTGCCAGCAGCACAGTGGGTTTCAAAAACATTCAGTACTTC	CASSTVGFKNIQYF
TRBJ1-1	TRBV4-1	NA	NA	TGCGCCAGCAGCAAAAGCGAGGGAACTGAAGCTTTCTTT	CASSKSEGTEAFF
TRBJ2-3	TRBV5-1	TRBD2	NA	TGCGCCAGCAGCTTGGCGGGCGCGGGAGGTGCAGATACGCAGTATTTT	CASSLAGAGGADTQYF
TRBJ1-6	TRBV7-2	NA	NA	TGTGCCAGCAGCCAGCCCGGGTCTTATAATTCACCCCTCCACTTT	CASSQPGSYNSPLHF
TRBJ2-1	TRBV9	TRBD2	few	TGTGCCAGCAGCGTAGGCCATCTAGCGGGAAATGAGCAGTTCTTC	CASSVGHLAGNEQFF
TRBJ1-6	TRBV19	NA	few	TGTGCCAGTAGTACAGGGGCCGCCGGTTATTCACCCCTCCACTTT	CASSTGAAGYSPLHF
TRBJ2-1	TRBV9	NA	NA	TGTGCCAGCAGCGTAGTCTCCCTGGAGGGGGCAAATGAGCAGTTCTTC	CASSVVSLEGANEQFF
TRBJ1-3	TRBV28	TRBD1	NA	TGTGCCAGCAGTACTTGGAACACGGACAGGGGAATTCGTAACACCATATATTTT	CASSTWNTDRGIRNTIYF
TRBJ2-3	TRBV6-5	TRBD2	NA	TGTGCCAGCGGCGGGAGCTTCACAGATACGCAGTATTTT	CASGGSFTDTQYF
TRBJ1-1	TRBV27	NA	once	TGTGCCAGCAGTCAAACCTTCCAGACAGCGAACACTGAAGCTTTCTTT	CASSQTFQTANTEAFF
TRBJ2-2	TRBV27	NA	NA	TGTGCCAGCAGTCAGGCCGGGGAGCTGTTTTTT	CASSQAGELFF
TRBJ2-7	TRBV19	TRBD2	NA	TGTGCCAGTAGTCGACTAGCGGGAGGGCGCTACGAGCAGTACTTC	CASSRLAGGRYEQYF
TRBJ2-5	TRBV10-1	NA	NA	TGCGCCAGCAGTGCCAGCCGGGGAGAGACCCAGTACTTC	CASSASRGETQYF
TRBJ1-2	TRBV28	NA	NA	TGTGCCAGCACCTCCCGGACAACCGCTTCCTATGGCTACACCTTC	CASTSRTTASYGYTF
TRBJ2-1	TRBV5-1	TRBD2	NA	TGCGCCAGCAGCTCCGAGGGACTAGCGGGCAATGAGCAGTTCTTC	CASSSEGLAGNEQFF
TRBJ2-7	TRBV20-1	TRBD1	NA	TGCAGTGTAGACAGGGTCCTTCGATTC	CSVDRVLRF
TRBJ1-4	TRBV27	TRBD1	NA	TGTGCCAGCACCAAACAGGGGGCTGGGAATGAAAAACTGTTTTTT	CASTKQGAGNEKLFF
TRBJ1-2	TRBV7-2	TRBD1	NA	TGTGCCAGCAGCTTAGATGGGACAGGGAACTATGGCTACACCTTC	CASSLDGTGNYGYTF
TRBJ2-7	TRBV7-9	TRBD2	NA	TGTGCCAGCAGCCTAAGCGGGGGGGGAGGCGAGCAGTACTTC	CASSLSGGGGEQYF
TRBJ1-1	TRBV28	NA	NA	TGTGCCAGCAGTCTGGTCGGAGGGGCGTTGAACACTGAAGCTTTCTTT	CASSLVGGALNTEAFF
TRBJ2-2	TRBV4-2	TRBD2	NA	TGTGCCAGCAGCCAAGAATGGGTGGCGGGAGTTCCTACCGGGGAGCTGTTTTTT	CASSQEWVAGVPTGELFF
TRBJ1-4	TRBV11-3	NA	NA	TGTGCCAGCAAGGAGGGAGAAAAACTGTTTTTT	CASKEGEKLFF
TRBJ2-5	TRBV7-2	TRBD2	NA	TGTGCCAGCAGCTTTTCAGCGGGAGGGGAGACCCAGTACTTC	CASSFSAGGETQYF
TRBJ1-3	TRBV10-3	TRBD1	NA	TGTGCCAGCTGGACAGGGGGCGGAAACACCATATATTTT	CASWTGGGNTIYF